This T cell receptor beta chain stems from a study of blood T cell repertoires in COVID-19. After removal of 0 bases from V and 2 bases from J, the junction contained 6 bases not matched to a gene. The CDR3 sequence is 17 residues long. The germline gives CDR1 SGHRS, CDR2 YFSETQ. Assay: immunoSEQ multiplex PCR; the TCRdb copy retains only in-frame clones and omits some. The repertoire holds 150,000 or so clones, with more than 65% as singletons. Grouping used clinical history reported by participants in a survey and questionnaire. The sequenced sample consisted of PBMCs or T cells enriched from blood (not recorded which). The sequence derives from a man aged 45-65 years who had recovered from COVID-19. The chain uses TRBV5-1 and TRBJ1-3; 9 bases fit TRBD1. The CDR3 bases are TGCGCCAGCAGCTTGGAGGCGACAGGGGGAACTGGAAACACCATATATTTT. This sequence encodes CASSLEATGGTGNTIYF.